Listed below are T cell receptor beta chains from one sample, sequenced in a study of OX40 agonist ivuxolimab in advanced cancers. Assay: immunoSEQ multiplex PCR; the TCRdb copy retains only in-frame clones and omits some. The data hold about 76,000 clones, with roughly 88% observed a single time. This specimen consisted of CD4+ or CD8+ T cells sorted from blood, obtained in a trial of the OX40 agonist ivuxolimab. The receptors stem from an adult with an advanced solid tumor such as melanoma, head and neck, liver or kidney cancer. Both conserved end residues are part of each CDR3. The order of the fields is D gene, clone size, V gene, J gene, CDR3 DNA, CDR3 protein. D genes are given only for firm matches. Only part of the rows carry a size: once, few, many, or a class if the clone is expanded.

d_call: TRBD2; clone_size: .; v_call: TRBV29-1; j_call: TRBJ2-7; cdr3_nt: TGCAGCGTTGAAAGGGGGACTAGCTCCTACGAGCAGTACTTC; cdr3_aa: CSVERGTSSYEQYF
d_call: .; clone_size: many; v_call: TRBV5-1; j_call: TRBJ1-1; cdr3_nt: TGCGCCAGCAGCCTGACAGGCGGGAGCACTGAAGCTTTCTTT; cdr3_aa: CASSLTGGSTEAFF
d_call: .; clone_size: .; v_call: TRBV7-3; j_call: TRBJ1-2; cdr3_nt: TGTGCCAGCAGCTTATCCGGTCTTGGCTACACCTTC; cdr3_aa: CASSLSGLGYTF
d_call: .; clone_size: .; v_call: TRBV2; j_call: TRBJ2-2; cdr3_nt: TGTGCCAGCAGCAAGGACAAAACGAACACCGGGGAGCTGTTTTTT; cdr3_aa: CASSKDKTNTGELFF
d_call: .; clone_size: .; v_call: TRBV6-1; j_call: TRBJ1-2; cdr3_nt: TGTGCCAGCACCCCGCAAAGTGGGGAGTCCTATGGCTACACCTTC; cdr3_aa: CASTPQSGESYGYTF
d_call: TRBD2; clone_size: .; v_call: TRBV18; j_call: TRBJ2-7; cdr3_nt: TGTGCCAGCTCACCACGGACGGGTGGACTAGCGGGAGGTTACGAGCAGTACTTC; cdr3_aa: CASSPRTGGLAGGYEQYF
d_call: TRBD1; clone_size: .; v_call: TRBV6-6; j_call: TRBJ1-5; cdr3_nt: TGTGCCAGCAGTTTTGCCAGGGGGCACAATCAGCCCCAGCATTTT; cdr3_aa: CASSFARGHNQPQHF
d_call: .; clone_size: .; v_call: TRBV30; j_call: TRBJ1-1; cdr3_nt: TGTGCCTGGGACCAGGGGTTCCTAAGGAACACTGAAGCTTTCTTT; cdr3_aa: CAWDQGFLRNTEAFF
d_call: .; clone_size: .; v_call: TRBV5-1; j_call: TRBJ2-7; cdr3_nt: TGCGCCAGCAGCGTGGGGGCTACGAGGGAGCAGTACTTC; cdr3_aa: CASSVGATREQYF
d_call: TRBD1; clone_size: .; v_call: TRBV7-9; j_call: TRBJ2-7; cdr3_nt: TGTGCCAGCAGCTTAGGACAGGGGAAGTACGAGCAGTACTTC; cdr3_aa: CASSLGQGKYEQYF
d_call: TRBD2; clone_size: .; v_call: TRBV12-5; j_call: TRBJ2-1; cdr3_nt: TGTGCTAGTGGTTTGTCGATTCTAGCGGGAGGGTCCCCACGACGATACAATGAGCAGTTCTTC; cdr3_aa: CASGLSILAGGSPRRYNEQFF
d_call: .; clone_size: .; v_call: TRBV20-1; j_call: TRBJ2-7; cdr3_nt: TGCAGTGCTAGTACGGACGAGCAGTACTTC; cdr3_aa: CSASTDEQYF
d_call: .; clone_size: .; v_call: TRBV19; j_call: TRBJ1-5; cdr3_nt: TGTGCCAGTAAGGAAGTTAGCAATCAGCCCCAGCATTTT; cdr3_aa: CASKEVSNQPQHF
d_call: TRBD1; clone_size: .; v_call: TRBV19; j_call: TRBJ1-5; cdr3_nt: TGTGCCAGTAGTCTAGGACAGGGGGGCAATCAGCCCCAGCATTTT; cdr3_aa: CASSLGQGGNQPQHF
d_call: .; clone_size: .; v_call: TRBV5-4; j_call: TRBJ1-1; cdr3_nt: TGTGCCAGCAGCTTGAATCCTCCGAACACTGAAGCTTTCTTT; cdr3_aa: CASSLNPPNTEAFF
d_call: .; clone_size: .; v_call: TRBV7-2; j_call: TRBJ2-7; cdr3_nt: TGTGCCAGCAGCTTAGGACGGGAGAGCTCCTACGAGCAGTACTTC; cdr3_aa: CASSLGRESSYEQYF
d_call: .; clone_size: .; v_call: TRBV5-1; j_call: TRBJ2-7; cdr3_nt: TGCGCCAGCAGCTTGGCCGGGACCCAGACCTACCCTCGGCGGTACTTC; cdr3_aa: CASSLAGTQTYPRRYF
d_call: .; clone_size: .; v_call: TRBV15; j_call: TRBJ1-2; cdr3_nt: TGTGCCACCAGCCCGGTCGGACAAGACTATGGCTACACCTTC; cdr3_aa: CATSPVGQDYGYTF
d_call: .; clone_size: .; v_call: TRBV5-1; j_call: TRBJ2-3; cdr3_nt: TGCGCCAGCAGCTTGTCAGGGGCCAACACAGATACGCAGTATTTT; cdr3_aa: CASSLSGANTDTQYF
d_call: .; clone_size: .; v_call: TRBV5-6; j_call: TRBJ1-1; cdr3_nt: TGTGCCAGCAGCTTGGTGCAGTTGAACACTGAAGCTTTCTTT; cdr3_aa: CASSLVQLNTEAFF
d_call: .; clone_size: .; v_call: TRBV25-1; j_call: TRBJ2-2; cdr3_nt: TGTGCCAGCAGCTCTGTGGACGGGGAGCTGTTTTTT; cdr3_aa: CASSSVDGELFF
d_call: TRBD2; clone_size: .; v_call: TRBV27; j_call: TRBJ2-3; cdr3_nt: TGTGCCAGCAGAGAAGGAGTAGCGGGGGGCACAGATACGCAGTATTTT; cdr3_aa: CASREGVAGGTDTQYF
d_call: TRBD2; clone_size: once; v_call: TRBV11-1; j_call: TRBJ2-5; cdr3_nt: TGTGCCAGCAGCTCCCTAGCGGGAGGAAGAGAGACCCAGTACTTC; cdr3_aa: CASSSLAGGRETQYF
d_call: .; clone_size: .; v_call: TRBV18; j_call: TRBJ2-1; cdr3_nt: TGTGCCAGCTCACCAAAGTCCCATCCCCTATACAATGAGCAGTTCTTC; cdr3_aa: CASSPKSHPLYNEQFF
d_call: .; clone_size: .; v_call: TRBV6-5; j_call: TRBJ1-5; cdr3_nt: TGTGCCAGCAGTTCCGGGACGCAGGGCAGGCAGCCCCAGCATTTT; cdr3_aa: CASSSGTQGRQPQHF
d_call: .; clone_size: .; v_call: TRBV7-2; j_call: TRBJ1-3; cdr3_nt: TGTGCCAGCAGCTTAGGCCGATTCTCTGGAAACACCATATATTTT; cdr3_aa: CASSLGRFSGNTIYF
d_call: TRBD2; clone_size: .; v_call: TRBV7-2; j_call: TRBJ2-1; cdr3_nt: TGTGCCAGCAGCTTCCTCTTGACTAGCGGGGGGGCGCATGAGCAGTTCTTC; cdr3_aa: CASSFLLTSGGAHEQFF
d_call: .; clone_size: .; v_call: TRBV7-8; j_call: TRBJ2-5; cdr3_nt: TGTGCCAGCAGCCACCCTTTAGAAGAACAAGAGACCCAGTACTTC; cdr3_aa: CASSHPLEEQETQYF
d_call: .; clone_size: .; v_call: TRBV5-1; j_call: TRBJ1-1; cdr3_nt: TGCGCCAGCAGCTTGGCCCCGGGGGCGAACACTGAAGCTTTCTTT; cdr3_aa: CASSLAPGANTEAFF
d_call: .; clone_size: .; v_call: TRBV6-1; j_call: TRBJ1-2; cdr3_nt: TGTGCCAGCAGTGACCTTTCGTATGGCTACACCTTC; cdr3_aa: CASSDLSYGYTF
d_call: TRBD2; clone_size: .; v_call: TRBV5-1; j_call: TRBJ2-5; cdr3_nt: TGCGCCAGCAGCTTGATGCGGGAGACCCTCCAAGAGACCCAGTACTTC; cdr3_aa: CASSLMRETLQETQYF
d_call: .; clone_size: few; v_call: TRBV6-5; j_call: TRBJ1-5; cdr3_nt: TGTGCCAGCAGAAAAACAGGGCGCAATCAGCCCCAGCATTTT; cdr3_aa: CASRKTGRNQPQHF
d_call: TRBD1; clone_size: .; v_call: TRBV9; j_call: TRBJ1-6; cdr3_nt: TGTGCCAGCAGCGTCCACGACAGGGGCAATTCACCCCTCCACTTT; cdr3_aa: CASSVHDRGNSPLHF
d_call: .; clone_size: .; v_call: TRBV7-2; j_call: TRBJ2-3; cdr3_nt: TGTGCCAGCAGCCCCTTGTCCCCGCAGTATTTT; cdr3_aa: CASSPLSPQYF
d_call: .; clone_size: .; v_call: TRBV4-1; j_call: TRBJ2-1; cdr3_nt: TGCGCCAGCAGCCAAGTAGATATGGGCCTGCGGTACAATGAGCAGTTCTTC; cdr3_aa: CASSQVDMGLRYNEQFF
d_call: .; clone_size: .; v_call: TRBV6-5; j_call: TRBJ1-3; cdr3_nt: TGTGCCGGACGGACAGCCTCTGGAAACACCATATATTTT; cdr3_aa: CAGRTASGNTIYF
d_call: TRBD2; clone_size: .; v_call: TRBV6-6; j_call: TRBJ2-1; cdr3_nt: TGTGCCAGCAGCTCCGGGACTAGCGGGAAGGGTGAGCAGTTCTTC; cdr3_aa: CASSSGTSGKGEQFF
d_call: .; clone_size: .; v_call: TRBV19; j_call: TRBJ1-2; cdr3_nt: TGTGCCAGTAGTATCGCGCCAGCTTTAAACTATGGCTACACCTTC; cdr3_aa: CASSIAPALNYGYTF
d_call: .; clone_size: .; v_call: TRBV6-5; j_call: TRBJ1-5; cdr3_nt: TGTGCCAGCAGTTACTCCGGCACTGGCAATCAGCCCCAGCATTTT; cdr3_aa: CASSYSGTGNQPQHF
d_call: .; clone_size: .; v_call: TRBV2; j_call: TRBJ2-7; cdr3_nt: TGTGCCAGCAGTGAAAGCTCTACTCGGGGATACGAGCAGTACTTC; cdr3_aa: CASSESSTRGYEQYF
d_call: .; clone_size: .; v_call: TRBV18; j_call: TRBJ1-1; cdr3_nt: TGTGCCAGCTCACCAATGGGGGGCGGTGAAGCTTTCTTT; cdr3_aa: CASSPMGGGEAFF
d_call: TRBD2; clone_size: .; v_call: TRBV7-3; j_call: TRBJ2-3; cdr3_nt: TGTGCCAGCAGCTTAGCGGGGGGCACAGATACGCAGTATTTT; cdr3_aa: CASSLAGGTDTQYF